Shown below are 5 T cell receptor beta chains from a single sample sequenced in a study of identical twins (dated by TCRdb to about 2016). Library preparation employed 5' RACE. Data came from an Illumina HiSeq 2000. TCRdb passed the public sequencing reads through fastp at Q25 and MiXCR, retaining productive beta sequences. CDR3 protein duplicates are merged, each entry listing the most common genes and DNA. This sample comprises 700,000 to 950,000 distinct CDR3 sequences, approximately 13% of them detected only once. The ten largest clones represent about 1.5% of the sample. The data also belong to a second study, concerning yellow fever vaccine responses in identical twins.

Sequences were obtained from PBMCs. Receptors originate from a woman aged 18-30 years in good health.

The chain joins TRBV28 to TRBJ2-5; D perhaps matches TRBD2 (5 bases). CDR3 size: 12 residues. In germline, CDR1 is MDHEN, CDR2 SYDVKM. The germline V and J ends were trimmed by 8 bases and 4 bases, with 11 bases remaining between them. The CDR3 bases are TGTGCCAGCGGGAGACCTGGAGAGACCCAGTACTTC. It encodes CASGRPGETQYF.

The chain employs TRBV2 and TRBJ2-5; TRBD2 is a possible D gene (6 bases). The CDR3 has 15 amino acids. Looked up from germline, CDR1 is SNHLY and CDR2 is FYNNEI. Trimming removed 6 bases from V and 5 bases from J, with 19 bases in between. Here the CDR3 reads CASRNRDSAGETQYF. The CDR3 nucleotides read TGTGCCAGCAGGAACCGGGACTCCGCAGGGGAGACCCAGTACTTC. The complete variable domain, with remaining parts taken from reference TRBV2 and TRBJ2-5, reads EPEVTQTPSHQVTQMGQEVILRCVPISNHLYFYWYRQILGQKVEFLVSFYNNEISEKSEIFDDQFSVERPDGSNFTLKIRSTKLEDSAMYFCASRNRDSAGETQYFGPGTRLLVL.

The table lists this clonotype with a few counts. This chain connects TRBV28 to TRBJ1-1; D might be TRBD1 (5 bases). The CDR3 loop spans 17 amino acids. The germline gives CDR1 MDHEN, CDR2 SYDVKM. Trimming pared 4 bases from V and 1 base from J, leaving 19 bases between. The CDR3 coding sequence is TGTGCCAGCAGTTCCCCAGTTTTTCGGGGCGGGAACACTGAAGCTTTCTTT. Translated: CASSSPVFRGGNTEAFF. Looking up the rest from reference TRBV28 and TRBJ1-1 gives the full variable domain: DVKVTQSSRYLVKRTGEKVFLECVQDMDHENMFWYRQDPGLGLRLIYFSYDVKMKEKGDIPEGYSVSREKKERFSLILESASTNQTSMYLCASSSPVFRGGNTEAFFGQGTRLTVV.

The V and J genes are TRBV13 and TRBJ2-1; 11 bases agree with TRBD2. This CDR3 has 17 residues. The J segment lost 7 bases and the V segment lost 5 bases, leaving 13 bases of the junction unmatched. Per germline, CDR1 PRHDT and CDR2 FYEKMQ (reference sequence). CDR3 loop: CASSAPSLAGGGNEQFF. Here the CDR3 DNA reads TGTGCCAGCAGCGCCCCCTCTCTAGCGGGAGGAGGAAATGAGCAGTTCTTC.

This clonotype was detected only a few times. This chain connects TRBV27 to TRBJ2-7; weak D call: TRBD2 (5 bases). The CDR3 consists of 13 residues. Germline CDR1 is MNHEY and CDR2 is SMNVEV (reference sequence). V was shortened by 6 bases and J by 3 bases, with 12 bases between the two germline ends. The CDR3 protein is CASSPNGIYEQYV. The CDR3 DNA is TGTGCCAGCAGCCCGAACGGGATCTACGAGCAGTACGTC.